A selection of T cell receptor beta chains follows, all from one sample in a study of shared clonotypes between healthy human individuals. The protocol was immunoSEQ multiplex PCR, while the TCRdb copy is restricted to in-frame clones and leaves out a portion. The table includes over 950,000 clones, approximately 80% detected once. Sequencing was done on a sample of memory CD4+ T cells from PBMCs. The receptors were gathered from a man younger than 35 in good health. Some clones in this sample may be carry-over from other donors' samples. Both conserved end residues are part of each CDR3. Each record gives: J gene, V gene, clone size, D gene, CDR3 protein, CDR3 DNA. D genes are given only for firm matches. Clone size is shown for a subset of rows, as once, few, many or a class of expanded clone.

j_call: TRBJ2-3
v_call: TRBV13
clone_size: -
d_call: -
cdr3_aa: CASSPRDTQYF
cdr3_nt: TGTGCCAGCAGCCCTAGGGATACGCAGTATTTT

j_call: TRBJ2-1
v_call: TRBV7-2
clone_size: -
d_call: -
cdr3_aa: CASSPTYEQFF
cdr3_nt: TGTGCCAGCAGCCCCACGTACGAGCAGTTCTTC

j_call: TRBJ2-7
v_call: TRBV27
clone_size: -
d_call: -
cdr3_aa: CASSQYAGHRGGGQEQYF
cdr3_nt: TGTGCCAGCAGTCAATATGCCGGACACCGGGGAGGGGGCCAGGAGCAGTACTTC

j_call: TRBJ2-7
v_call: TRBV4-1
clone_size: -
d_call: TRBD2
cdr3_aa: CASSQGEAGRTSGAFEQYF
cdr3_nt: TGCGCCAGCAGCCAGGGCGAGGCAGGAAGGACTAGCGGGGCTTTCGAGCAGTACTTC

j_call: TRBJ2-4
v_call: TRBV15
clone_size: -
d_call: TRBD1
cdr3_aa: CATSRPLGGGLGVAKNIQYF
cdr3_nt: TGTGCCACCAGCAGACCCCTAGGGGGCGGGCTCGGGGTGGCCAAAAACATTCAGTACTTC

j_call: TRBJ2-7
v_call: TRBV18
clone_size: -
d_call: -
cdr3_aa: CASSPSSYEQYF
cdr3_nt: TGTGCCAGCTCACCCTCTAGTTACGAGCAGTACTTC

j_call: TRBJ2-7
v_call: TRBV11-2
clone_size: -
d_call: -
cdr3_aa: CASRTLGSSYEQYF
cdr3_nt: TGTGCCAGCAGGACCTTGGGAAGCTCCTACGAGCAGTACTTC

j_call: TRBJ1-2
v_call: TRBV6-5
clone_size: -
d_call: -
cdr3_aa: CASSLDPNYGYTF
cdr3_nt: TGTGCCAGCAGTTTGGACCCTAACTATGGCTACACCTTC

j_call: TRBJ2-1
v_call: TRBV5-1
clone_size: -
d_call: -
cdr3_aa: CASSSAGYNEQFF
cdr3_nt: TGCGCCAGCAGCTCGGCTGGATACAATGAGCAGTTCTTC

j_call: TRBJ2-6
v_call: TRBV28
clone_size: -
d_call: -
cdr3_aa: CASSSQGTGANVLTF
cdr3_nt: TGTGCCAGCAGTTCCCAGGGAACTGGGGCCAACGTCCTGACTTTC

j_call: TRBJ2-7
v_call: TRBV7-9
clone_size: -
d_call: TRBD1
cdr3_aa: CASSAGQGQAYEQYF
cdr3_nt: TGTGCCAGCAGCGCCGGACAGGGGCAGGCCTACGAGCAGTACTTC

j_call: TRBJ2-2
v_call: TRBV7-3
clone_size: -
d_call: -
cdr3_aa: CASSHDPVTGELFF
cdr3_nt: TGTGCCAGCAGCCACGACCCTGTCACCGGGGAGCTGTTTTTT

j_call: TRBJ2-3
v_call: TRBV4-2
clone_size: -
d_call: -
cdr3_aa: CASSQGPYTQYF
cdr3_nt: TGTGCCAGCAGCCAAGGGCCGTATACGCAGTATTTT

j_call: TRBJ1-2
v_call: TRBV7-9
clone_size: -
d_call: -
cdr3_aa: CASSLSERSYTF
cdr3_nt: TGTGCCAGCAGCTTGTCGGAGCGCAGCTACACCTTC

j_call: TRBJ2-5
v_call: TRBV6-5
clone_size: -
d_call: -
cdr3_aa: CASSYSGETQYF
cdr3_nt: TGTGCCAGCAGTTATTCAGGGGAGACCCAGTACTTC

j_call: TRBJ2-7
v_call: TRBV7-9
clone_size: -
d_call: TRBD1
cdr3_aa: CASSSGQGDEQYF
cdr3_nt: TGTGCCAGCAGCTCGGGACAGGGTGACGAGCAGTACTTC

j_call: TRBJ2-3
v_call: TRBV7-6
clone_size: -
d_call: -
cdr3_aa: CASSLQRDTQYF
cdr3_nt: TGTGCCAGCAGCTTACAAAGAGATACGCAGTATTTT

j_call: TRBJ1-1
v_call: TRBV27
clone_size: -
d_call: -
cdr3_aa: CASSLEGGITEAFF
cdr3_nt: TGTGCCAGCAGTTTAGAGGGGGGTATCACTGAAGCTTTCTTT

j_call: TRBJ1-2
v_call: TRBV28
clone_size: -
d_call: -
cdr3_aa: CASSLDERYYTF
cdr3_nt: TGTGCCAGCAGTTTAGACGAGAGGTACTACACCTTC

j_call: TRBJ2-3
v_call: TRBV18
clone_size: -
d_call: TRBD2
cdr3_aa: CASPPSGYSTDTQYF
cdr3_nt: TGTGCCAGCCCGCCTAGCGGGTATAGCACAGATACGCAGTATTTT

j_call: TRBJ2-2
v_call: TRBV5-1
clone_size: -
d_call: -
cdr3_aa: CASSLAAGIGELFF
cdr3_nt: TGCGCCAGCAGCTTGGCCGCTGGGATCGGGGAGCTGTTTTTT

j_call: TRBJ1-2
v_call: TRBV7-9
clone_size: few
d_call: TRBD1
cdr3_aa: CASRPRQGRQSNYGYTF
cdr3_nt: TGTGCCAGCAGACCGAGACAGGGCCGACAATCTAACTATGGCTACACCTTC

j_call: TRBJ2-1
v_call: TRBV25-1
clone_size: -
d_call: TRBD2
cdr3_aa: CASMASGINEQFF
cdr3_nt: TGTGCCAGCATGGCTAGCGGGATCAATGAGCAGTTCTTC

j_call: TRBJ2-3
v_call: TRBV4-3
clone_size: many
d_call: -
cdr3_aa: CASSQEAIRTDTQYF
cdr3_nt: TGCGCCAGCAGCCAAGAGGCCATTCGCACAGATACGCAGTATTTT

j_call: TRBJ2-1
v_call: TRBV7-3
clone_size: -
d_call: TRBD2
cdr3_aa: CASSSLAGGYNEQFF
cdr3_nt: TGTGCCAGCAGCTCGCTAGCGGGAGGCTACAATGAGCAGTTCTTC

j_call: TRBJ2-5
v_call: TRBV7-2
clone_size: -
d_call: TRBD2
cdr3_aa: CASSLVGLANRYQETQYF
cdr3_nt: TGTGCCAGCAGCTTAGTGGGACTAGCGAATAGGTACCAAGAGACCCAGTACTTC

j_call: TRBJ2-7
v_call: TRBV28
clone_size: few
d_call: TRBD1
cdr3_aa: CASSLIGQGGGYEQYF
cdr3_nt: TGTGCCAGCAGTTTAATAGGACAGGGGGGAGGCTACGAGCAGTACTTC

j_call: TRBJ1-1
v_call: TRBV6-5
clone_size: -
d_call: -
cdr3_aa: CASRSIREANTEAFF
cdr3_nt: TGTGCCAGCAGGTCCATCAGGGAAGCAAACACTGAAGCTTTCTTT

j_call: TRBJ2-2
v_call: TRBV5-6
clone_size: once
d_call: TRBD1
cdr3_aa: CASSLLDRGNTGELFF
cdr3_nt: TGTGCCAGCAGCCTTCTCGACAGGGGGAACACCGGGGAGCTGTTTTTT

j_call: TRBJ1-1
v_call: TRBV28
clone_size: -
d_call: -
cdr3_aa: CASSFRVAQAFF
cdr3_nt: TGTGCCAGCAGTTTCAGGGTGGCCCAAGCTTTCTTT

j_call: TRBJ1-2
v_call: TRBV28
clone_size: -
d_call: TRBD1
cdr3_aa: CASTRQPRGDGYTF
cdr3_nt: TGTGCCAGCACCCGACAGCCCAGGGGGGATGGCTACACCTTC

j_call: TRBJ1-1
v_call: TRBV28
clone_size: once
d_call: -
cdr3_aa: CASSLYNGWAEAFF
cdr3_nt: TGTGCCAGCAGTTTATACAACGGTTGGGCTGAAGCTTTCTTT

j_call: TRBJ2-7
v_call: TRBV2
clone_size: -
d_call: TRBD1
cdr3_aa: CASRPDRASYEQYF
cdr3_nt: TGTGCCAGCAGACCCGACAGGGCCTCCTACGAGCAGTACTTC

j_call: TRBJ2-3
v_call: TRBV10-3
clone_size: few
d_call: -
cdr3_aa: CAISESRGSTDTQYF
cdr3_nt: TGTGCCATCAGTGAGTCAAGGGGGAGCACAGATACGCAGTATTTT

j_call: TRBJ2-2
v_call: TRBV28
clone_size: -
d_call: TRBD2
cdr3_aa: CASSNIAGVLSGELFF
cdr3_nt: TGTGCCAGCTCTAATATAGCGGGGGTACTTTCCGGGGAGCTGTTTTTT

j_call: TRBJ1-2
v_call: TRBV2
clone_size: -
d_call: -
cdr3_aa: CASSDEWTDPYGYTF
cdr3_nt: TGTGCCAGCAGTGATGAATGGACGGACCCTTATGGCTACACCTTC

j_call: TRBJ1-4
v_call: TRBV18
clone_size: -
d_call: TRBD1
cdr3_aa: CASSPRRDSNEKLFF
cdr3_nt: TGTGCCAGCTCACCACGCAGGGACAGTAATGAAAAACTGTTTTTT

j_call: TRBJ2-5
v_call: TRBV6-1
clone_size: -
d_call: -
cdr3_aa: CASRFRLQETQYF
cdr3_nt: TGTGCCAGCAGGTTCCGACTCCAAGAGACCCAGTACTTC

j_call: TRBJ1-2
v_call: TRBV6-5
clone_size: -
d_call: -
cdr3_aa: CASSSKEGLYGYTF
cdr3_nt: TGTGCCAGCAGTAGCAAGGAGGGACTCTATGGCTACACCTTC

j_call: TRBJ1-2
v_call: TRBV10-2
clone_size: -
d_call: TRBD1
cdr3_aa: CASKGQATYFFFF
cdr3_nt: TGCGCCAGTAAGGGACAGGCCACTTACTTCTTCTTCTTC

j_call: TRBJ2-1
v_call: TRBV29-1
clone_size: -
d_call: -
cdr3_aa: CSVEAGGGGFGYNEQFF
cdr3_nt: TGCAGCGTTGAAGCTGGGGGTGGCGGATTCGGCTACAATGAGCAGTTCTTC

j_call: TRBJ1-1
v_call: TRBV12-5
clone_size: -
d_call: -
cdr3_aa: CASAQTELNTEAFF
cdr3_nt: TGTGCTAGTGCCCAGACGGAATTGAACACTGAAGCTTTCTTT

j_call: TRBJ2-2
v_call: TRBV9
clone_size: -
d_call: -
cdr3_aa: CASSRQRRTGELFF
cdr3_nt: TGTGCCAGCAGCAGACAGCGCCGCACCGGGGAGCTGTTTTTT

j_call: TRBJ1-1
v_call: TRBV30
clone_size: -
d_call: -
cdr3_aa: CAWSSLGRPNTEAFF
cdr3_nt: TGTGCCTGGAGTTCACTGGGTCGCCCGAACACTGAAGCTTTCTTT

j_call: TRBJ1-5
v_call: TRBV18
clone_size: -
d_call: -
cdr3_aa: CASSPQGGGNQPQHF
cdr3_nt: TGTGCCAGCTCACCGCAGGGAGGGGGCAATCAGCCCCAGCATTTT

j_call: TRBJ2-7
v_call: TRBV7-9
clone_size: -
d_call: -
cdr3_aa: CASSFFGSYEQYF
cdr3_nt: TGTGCCAGCAGCTTCTTCGGGTCTTACGAGCAGTACTTC

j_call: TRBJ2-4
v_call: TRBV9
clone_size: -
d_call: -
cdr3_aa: CASSPSLPSGSIQYF
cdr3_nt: TGTGCCAGCAGCCCATCCCTCCCTTCAGGGTCCATTCAGTACTTC

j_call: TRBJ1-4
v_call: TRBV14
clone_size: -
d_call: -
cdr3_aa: CASSPGQINEKLFF
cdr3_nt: TGTGCCAGCAGCCCTGGACAGATTAATGAAAAACTGTTTTTT

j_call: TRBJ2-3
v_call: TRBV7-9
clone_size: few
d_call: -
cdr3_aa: CANVKGDTQYF
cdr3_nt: TGTGCCAACGTCAAGGGAGATACGCAGTATTTT

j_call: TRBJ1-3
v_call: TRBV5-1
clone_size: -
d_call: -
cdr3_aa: CASSLSGSAGNTIYF
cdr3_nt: TGCGCCAGCAGCTTGTCGGGCAGCGCGGGAAACACCATATATTTT

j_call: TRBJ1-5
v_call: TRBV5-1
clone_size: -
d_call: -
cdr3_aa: CASSLAGQPQHF
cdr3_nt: TGCGCCAGCAGCTTGGCAGGTCAGCCCCAGCATTTT

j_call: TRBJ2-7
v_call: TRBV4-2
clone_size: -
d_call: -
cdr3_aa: CASSQSPFRDSQYF
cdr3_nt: TGTGCCAGCAGCCAATCACCATTCCGGGACTCACAGTACTTC

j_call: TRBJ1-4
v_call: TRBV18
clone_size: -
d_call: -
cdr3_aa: CASSPPSGKANEKLFF
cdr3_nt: TGTGCCAGCTCACCACCGTCGGGGAAGGCGAATGAAAAACTGTTTTTT

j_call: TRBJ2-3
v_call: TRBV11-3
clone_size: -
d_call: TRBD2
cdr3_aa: CASSSSGTSTDTQYF
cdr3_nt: TGTGCCAGCAGCTCTAGCGGAACTAGCACAGATACGCAGTATTTT